Described below is a single T cell receptor (beta chain) sequence and its context. No antigen is known for it. There was one heparinised blood draw per donor, averaging approximately 120 mL. Expressed TCRB transcripts were sequenced because the entire RNA isolate underwent reverse transcription. Clones were read by immunoSEQ multiplex PCR, and TCRdb kept only the in-frame ones, dropping some. The sample consists of hundreds of thousands of clones, 13% of them appearing once. This entry is derived from a study of beta chain features in type 1 diabetes. Broader study findings: Researchers reported that naive, central memory and Treg TCRB repertoires appeared more similar in patients than in healthy donors. Shortening of TCRB CDR3s, moderate but significant, appeared in all four CD4+ subsets of Type 1 diabetes patients.

The specimen sequenced was naive CD4+ T cells from blood. This TCR came from a man between 18 and 35 years old with type 1 diabetes.

The CDR3, as DNA: TGCGCCAGCAGCTCTGCATCGGAGACCCAGTACTTC. This codes for CASSSASETQYF. The rearrangement links TRBV5-1 to TRBJ2-5, with D hard to call. Germline CDR1 is SGHRS and CDR2 is YFSETQ. Trimming shortened V by 3 bases and J by 5 bases, and 8 bases separated the two germline ends. There are 12 residues in the CDR3.